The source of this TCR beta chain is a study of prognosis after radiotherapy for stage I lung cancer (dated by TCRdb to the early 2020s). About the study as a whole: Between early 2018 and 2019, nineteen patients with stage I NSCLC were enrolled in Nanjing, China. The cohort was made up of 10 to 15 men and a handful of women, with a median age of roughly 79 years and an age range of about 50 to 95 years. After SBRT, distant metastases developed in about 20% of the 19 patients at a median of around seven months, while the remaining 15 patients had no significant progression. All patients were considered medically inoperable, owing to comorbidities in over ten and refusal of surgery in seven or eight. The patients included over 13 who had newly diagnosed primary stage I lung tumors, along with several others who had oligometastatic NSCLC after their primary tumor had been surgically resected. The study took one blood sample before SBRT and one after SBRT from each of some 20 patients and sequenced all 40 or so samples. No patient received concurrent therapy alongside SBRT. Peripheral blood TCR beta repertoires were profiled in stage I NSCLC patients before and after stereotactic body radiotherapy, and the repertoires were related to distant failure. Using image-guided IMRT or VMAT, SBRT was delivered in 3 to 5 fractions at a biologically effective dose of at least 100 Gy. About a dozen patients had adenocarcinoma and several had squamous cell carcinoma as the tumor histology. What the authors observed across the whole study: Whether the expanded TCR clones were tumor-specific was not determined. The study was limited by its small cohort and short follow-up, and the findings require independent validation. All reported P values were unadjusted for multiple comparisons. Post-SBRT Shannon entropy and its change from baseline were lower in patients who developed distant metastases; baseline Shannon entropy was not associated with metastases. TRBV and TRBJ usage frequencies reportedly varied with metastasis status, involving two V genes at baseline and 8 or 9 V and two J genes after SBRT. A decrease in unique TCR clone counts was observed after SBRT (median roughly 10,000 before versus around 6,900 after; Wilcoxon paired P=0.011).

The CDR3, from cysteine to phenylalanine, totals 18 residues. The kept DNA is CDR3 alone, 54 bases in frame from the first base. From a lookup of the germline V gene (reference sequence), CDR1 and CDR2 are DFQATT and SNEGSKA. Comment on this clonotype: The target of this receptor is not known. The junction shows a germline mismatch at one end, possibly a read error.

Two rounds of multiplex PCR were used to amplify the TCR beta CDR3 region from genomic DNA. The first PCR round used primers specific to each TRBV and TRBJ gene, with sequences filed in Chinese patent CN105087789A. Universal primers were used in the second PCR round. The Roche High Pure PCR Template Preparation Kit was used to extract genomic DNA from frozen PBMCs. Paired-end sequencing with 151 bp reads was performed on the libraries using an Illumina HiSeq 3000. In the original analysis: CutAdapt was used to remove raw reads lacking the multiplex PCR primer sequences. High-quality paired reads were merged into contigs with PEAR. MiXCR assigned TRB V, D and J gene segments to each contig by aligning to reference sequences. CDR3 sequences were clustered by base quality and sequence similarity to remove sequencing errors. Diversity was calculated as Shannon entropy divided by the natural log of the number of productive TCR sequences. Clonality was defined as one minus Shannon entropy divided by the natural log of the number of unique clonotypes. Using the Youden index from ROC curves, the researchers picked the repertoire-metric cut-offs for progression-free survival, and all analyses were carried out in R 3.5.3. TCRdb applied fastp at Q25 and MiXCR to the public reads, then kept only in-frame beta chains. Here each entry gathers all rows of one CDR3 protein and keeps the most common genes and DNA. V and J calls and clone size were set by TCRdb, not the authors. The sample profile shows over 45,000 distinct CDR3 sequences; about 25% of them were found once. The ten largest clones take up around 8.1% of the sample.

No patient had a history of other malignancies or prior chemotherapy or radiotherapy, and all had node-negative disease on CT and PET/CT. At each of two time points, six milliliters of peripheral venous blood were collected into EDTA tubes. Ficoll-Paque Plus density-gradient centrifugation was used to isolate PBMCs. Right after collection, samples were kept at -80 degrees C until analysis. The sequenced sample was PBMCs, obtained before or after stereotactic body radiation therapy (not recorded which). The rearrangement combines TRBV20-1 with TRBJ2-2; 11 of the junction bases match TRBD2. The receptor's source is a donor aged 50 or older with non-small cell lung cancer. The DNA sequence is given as TGCAGTGCTAGTAATCTGGGGCTAGCGGGGGGCAACACAGGGGAGCCGTTTTTT. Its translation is CSASNLGLAGGNTGEPFF.